The subject of this entry is one TCR beta chain. The same CDR3 also results from other DNA sequences found in this sample. The data derive from a study of control samples from healthy donors and cancer patients. Libraries were prepared by immunoSEQ multiplex PCR; TCRdb keeps only in-frame clonotypes and omits some of them. The sample consists of 120,000 or so clones, 85% to 95% of them appearing once. The germline CDR1 and CDR2 sequences are SGHTA and FQGNSA. The V gene end was trimmed by 4 bases and the J gene end by 4 bases; junction bases not matched to a gene: 3. CDR3 length: 14 residues. The chain combines TRBV7-2 with TRBJ1-5; 8 positions match TRBD1. This sequence was found in a man aged 30-40 years in good health. The sample taken for sequencing was blood. In DNA form, the CDR3 reads TGTGCCAGCAGCTCCAGACAGGGGAATCAGCCCCAGCATTTT. Translation gives CASSSRQGNQPQHF.